The clone carrying this TCR beta chain was detected ten times or more. The antigen is not known. The sample is drawn from a study of T cells in Graves' hyperthyroidism and ophthalmopathy. Study-wide results and limits: The majority of expanded thyroid clonotypes above 0.001 also appeared in blood. The model's output predicted ophthalmopathy at a median of roughly 6 months prior to onset.

The germline gives CDR1 MNHEY, CDR2 SMNVEV (reference sequence). The CDR3 sequence is 11 residues long. V was shortened by 6 bases and J by 8 bases, with 8 bases between the two germline ends. It was RNA transcripts that yielded the amplified TCR beta CDR3 regions. TCR CDR3 regions were first amplified by RT-PCR with HTBI primers. TCRdb independently ran MiXCR on the multiplex PCR reads; one entry per CDR3 protein. The data contain fewer than 650,000 distinct CDR3 sequences, 11% to 15% of them singletons. Stable disease denoted Graves' hyperthyroidism without ophthalmopathy progression within 18 months.

The sequence was obtained from a woman in her forties with Graves' hyperthyroidism. The chain joins TRBV27 to TRBJ2-1; D not certain. Sequenced: blood. The CDR3 nucleotides are TGTGCCAGCAGGGCGTACGATGAGCAGTTCTTC. This sequence encodes CASRAYDEQFF.